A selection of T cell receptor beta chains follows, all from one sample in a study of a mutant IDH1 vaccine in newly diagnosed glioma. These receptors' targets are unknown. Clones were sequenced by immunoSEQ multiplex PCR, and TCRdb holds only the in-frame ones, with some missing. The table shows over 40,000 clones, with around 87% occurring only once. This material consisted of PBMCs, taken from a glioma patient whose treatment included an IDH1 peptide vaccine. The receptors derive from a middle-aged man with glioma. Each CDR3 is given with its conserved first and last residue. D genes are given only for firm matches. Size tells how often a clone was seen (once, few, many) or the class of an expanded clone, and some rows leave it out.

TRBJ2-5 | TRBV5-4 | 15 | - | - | CASSLFSGGGETQYF | TGTGCCAGCAGCTTGTTTAGCGGAGGGGGGGAGACCCAGTACTTC
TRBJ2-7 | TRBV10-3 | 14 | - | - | CAISGSEAGRGQYF | TGTGCCATCAGTGGGTCTGAGGCGGGACGGGGGCAGTACTTC
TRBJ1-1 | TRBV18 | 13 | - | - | CASSLGTVQGAFF | TGTGCCAGCTCACTTGGGACGGTCCAGGGAGCTTTCTTT
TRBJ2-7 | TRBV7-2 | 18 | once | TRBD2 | CASSFPGLAGKLAYEQYF | TGTGCCAGCAGCTTCCCGGGACTAGCGGGGAAATTAGCCTACGAGCAGTACTTC
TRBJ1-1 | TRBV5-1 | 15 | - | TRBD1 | CASSFGDRENTEAFF | TGCGCCAGCAGTTTCGGGGACAGGGAGAACACTGAAGCTTTCTTT
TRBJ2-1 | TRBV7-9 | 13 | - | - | CASSLGGPSAEFF | TGTGCCAGCAGCTTAGGCGGGCCTTCTGCGGAGTTCTTC
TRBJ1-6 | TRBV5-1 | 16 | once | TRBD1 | CASSLGTGNDNSPLHF | TGCGCCAGCAGCTTGGGGACAGGGAACGATAATTCACCCCTCCACTTT
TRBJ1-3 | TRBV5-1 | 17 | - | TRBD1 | CASTRGGPTGIGNTIYF | TGCGCCAGCACCCGTGGTGGGCCGACAGGGATCGGAAACACCATATATTTT
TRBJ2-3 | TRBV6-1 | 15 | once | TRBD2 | CASSIQRGSPDTQYF | TGTGCCAGCAGTATTCAGCGGGGGTCCCCAGATACGCAGTATTTT
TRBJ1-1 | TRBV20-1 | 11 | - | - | CSARPNTEAFF | TGCAGTGCTAGGCCGAACACTGAAGCTTTCTTT
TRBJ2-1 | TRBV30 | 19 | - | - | CAWSVREGSPPTSYNEQFF | TGTGCCTGGAGTGTACGAGAGGGTAGCCCCCCAACCTCCTACAATGAGCAGTTCTTC
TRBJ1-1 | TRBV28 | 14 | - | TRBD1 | CASSLRDRNTEAFF | TGTGCCAGCAGTCTACGGGACAGGAACACTGAAGCTTTCTTT
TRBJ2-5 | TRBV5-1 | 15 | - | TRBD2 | CASSKGTSGLETQYF | TGCGCCAGCAGCAAGGGGACTAGCGGGTTAGAGACCCAGTACTTC
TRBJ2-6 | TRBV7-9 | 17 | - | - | CASSLPRGRTGANVLTF | TGTGCCAGCAGTTTGCCGCGGGGGCGCACTGGGGCCAACGTCCTGACTTTC
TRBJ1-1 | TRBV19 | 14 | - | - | CASSIMTANTEAFF | TGTGCCAGTAGTATTATGACAGCGAACACTGAAGCTTTCTTT
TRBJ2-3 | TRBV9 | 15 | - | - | CASSVLGGALDTQYF | TGTGCCAGCAGCGTCCTGGGGGGGGCCCTAGATACGCAGTATTTT
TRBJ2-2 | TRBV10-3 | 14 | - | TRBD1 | CAISRTGNTGELFF | TGTGCCATCAGCAGGACAGGGAACACCGGGGAGCTGTTTTTT
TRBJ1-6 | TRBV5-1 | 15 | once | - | CASSLDSLRSDPLHF | TGCGCCAGCAGCTTGGACAGTTTACGTTCGGACCCCCTCCACTTT
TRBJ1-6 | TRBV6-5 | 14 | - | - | CASSSSRVNSPLHF | TGTGCCAGCAGTTCCTCCAGGGTTAATTCACCCCTCCACTTT
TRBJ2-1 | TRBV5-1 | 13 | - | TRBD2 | CASSPGPAGTQFF | TGCGCCAGCAGCCCGGGGCCAGCGGGGACGCAGTTCTTC
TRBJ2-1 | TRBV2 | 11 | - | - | CASSLAPPLFF | TGTGCCAGCAGTTTAGCCCCGCCGTTGTTCTTC
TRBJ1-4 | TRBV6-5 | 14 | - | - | CASRLRTDNEKLFF | TGTGCCAGCAGACTGAGGACAGACAATGAAAAACTGTTTTTT
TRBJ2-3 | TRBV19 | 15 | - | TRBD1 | CASSIGDRGSDTQYF | TGTGCCAGTAGTATAGGGGACAGGGGTTCTGATACGCAGTATTTT
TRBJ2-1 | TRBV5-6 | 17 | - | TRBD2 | CASSSGLAGGTYNEQFF | TGTGCCAGCAGCTCCGGACTAGCGGGAGGAACCTACAATGAGCAGTTCTTC
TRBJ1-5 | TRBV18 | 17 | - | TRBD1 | CASSPLPGQEAAQPQHF | TGTGCCAGCTCACCACTACCGGGACAGGAGGCGGCTCAGCCCCAGCATTTT
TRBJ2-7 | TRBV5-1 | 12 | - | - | CASSPPSYEQYF | TGCGCCAGCAGCCCTCCCTCCTACGAGCAGTACTTC
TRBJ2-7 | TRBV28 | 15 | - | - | CASSRDPPRSYEQYF | TGTGCCAGCAGTCGGGACCCCCCGAGGTCCTACGAGCAGTACTTC
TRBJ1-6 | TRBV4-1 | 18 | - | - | CASSQVNFVGVSNSPLHF | TGCGCCAGCAGCCAAGTAAATTTTGTCGGGGTGTCTAATTCACCCCTCCACTTT
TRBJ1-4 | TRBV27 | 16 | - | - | CASRPPGGQGREKLFF | TGTGCCAGCAGACCTCCGGGAGGGCAGGGCCGGGAAAAACTGTTTTTT
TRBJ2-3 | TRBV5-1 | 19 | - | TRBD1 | CASSLGIKWGQGSTDTQYF | TGCGCCAGCAGCTTGGGGATAAAATGGGGACAGGGAAGCACAGATACGCAGTATTTT
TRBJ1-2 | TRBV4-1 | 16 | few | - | CASSLFQGQPGKGYTF | TGCGCCAGCAGCCTATTTCAAGGACAGCCCGGGAAGGGCTACACCTTC
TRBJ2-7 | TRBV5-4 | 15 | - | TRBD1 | CASSQPTGGSYEQYF | TGTGCCAGCAGCCAACCCACAGGGGGCTCCTACGAGCAGTACTTC
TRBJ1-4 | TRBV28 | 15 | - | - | CASSQRRGANEKLFF | TGTGCCAGCAGTCAGCGGCGGGGGGCGAATGAAAAACTGTTTTTT
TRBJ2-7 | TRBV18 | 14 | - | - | CASSPTAPAHEQYF | TGTGCCAGCTCACCGACAGCCCCGGCTCACGAGCAGTACTTC
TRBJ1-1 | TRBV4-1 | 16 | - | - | CASSQGAGAWDTEAFF | TGCGCCAGCAGCCAGGGTGCCGGGGCCTGGGACACTGAAGCTTTCTTT
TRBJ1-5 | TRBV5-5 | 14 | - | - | CASSSDGNNQPQHF | TGTGCCAGCAGCTCGGACGGTAACAATCAGCCCCAGCATTTT
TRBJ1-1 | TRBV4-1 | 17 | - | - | CASSQVVRTSTDTEAFF | TGCGCCAGCAGCCAAGTAGTCCGTACCAGCACAGACACTGAAGCTTTCTTT
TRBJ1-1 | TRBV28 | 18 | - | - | CASSLWSVGPRPPGEAFF | TGTGCCAGCAGTTTATGGTCGGTGGGTCCGCGACCCCCCGGTGAAGCTTTCTTT
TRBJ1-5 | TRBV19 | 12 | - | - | CASSIVQQPQHF | TGTGCCAGTAGTATAGTACAACAGCCCCAGCATTTT
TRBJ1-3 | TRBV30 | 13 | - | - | CAWSGSSGNTIYF | TGTGCCTGGTCAGGGAGCTCTGGAAACACCATATATTTT
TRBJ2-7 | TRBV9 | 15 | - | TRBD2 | CASSVGGLAEVEQYF | TGTGCCAGCAGCGTAGGGGGACTAGCGGAGGTCGAGCAGTACTTC
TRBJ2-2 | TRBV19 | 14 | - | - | CASSTTANTGELFF | TGTGCCAGTAGTACGACAGCGAACACCGGGGAGCTGTTTTTT
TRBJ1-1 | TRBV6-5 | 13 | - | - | CATYSGRGTEAFF | TGTGCCACGTACTCAGGGAGGGGCACTGAAGCTTTCTTT